The T cell receptor (beta chain) described here comes from a study of blood T cell repertoires in COVID-19 (dated by TCRdb to the early 2020s). Turning to the overall study: Collaborator samples came from the United States, Italy and Spain and covered acute and convalescent phases of COVID-19. Nearly every sample came with metadata listing a de-identified subject ID, COVID-19 status, age in years and sex. The prospective study material was composed of cDNA or gDNA derived from T cells, B-cell-depleted T cells, or PBMCs. Samples came from the ongoing ImmuneRACE study (first 160 participants) plus 1,254 subjects from 6 global collaborators. Where available, HLA class I and class II types were obtained from metadata supplied by the sample provider rather than from assay-based typing. A freely available public database, intended as a resource for researchers studying the immune response to SARS-CoV-2, is where the repertoires were released. Subjects who had been exposed to COVID-19, were actively infected with it, or had recovered from it provided the deeply sampled blood TCRbeta repertoires that made up the dataset. What the authors observed across the whole study: Clinical and demographic metadata were provided uncurated, with the amount varying by source and participant.

The collaborating institutions used their own protocols to collect whole blood in K2EDTA tubes. Collaborator samples were shipped for TCRbeta analysis as frozen whole blood, isolated PBMCs, or DNA extracted from either sample type. CDR1 and CDR2, per the germline V gene (reference sequence), are SGHNT and YYREEE. Trimming costs V 4 bases and J 8 bases, and their ends lie 20 bases apart. Including cysteine and phenylalanine, the CDR3 has 15 amino acids. Only the CDR3 portion is preserved as DNA: 45 bases, with reading frame beginning at the first base. With regard to this clone: This clone's antigen is unknown. Base qualities are not provided; no much larger clone lies one nucleotide away.

TCRbeta CDR3 regions were amplified from genomic DNA using the immunoSEQ Assay, a bias-controlled multiplex PCR. As for the authors' bioinformatics: Within the assay, amplification of reference gene primers was used to estimate how many nucleated cells each sample contained. To quantify the absolute abundance of each unique TCRbeta CDR3 rearrangement, sequence reads were collapsed and filtered. For each sample, productive Simpson clonality was calculated as the square root of Simpson's diversity index over productive rearrangements. The immuneACCESS repertoire file appears here via TCRdb, limited to in-frame rearrangements. These files lack a portion of the clones; in checked studies, under half of the deficit traces to unresolved V genes, and the cause of the others is not known. V and J calls plus clone size are reproduced from that table; the DNA served to infer D and trimming. The sample records about 75,000 clones, around 79% of which are singletons. Approximately 5% of the sample lies in the top ten.

The V and J segments used are TRBV5-4 and TRBJ2-3, with no D gene named confidently. Sequencing was carried out using peripheral blood. The clonotype originates from a woman older than 75 with active or convalescent COVID-19. The CDR3 reads CASSSSLGRSGTQYF. The nucleotide sequence is TGTGCCAGCAGCAGCAGCTTGGGTCGGAGTGGTACGCAGTATTTT.